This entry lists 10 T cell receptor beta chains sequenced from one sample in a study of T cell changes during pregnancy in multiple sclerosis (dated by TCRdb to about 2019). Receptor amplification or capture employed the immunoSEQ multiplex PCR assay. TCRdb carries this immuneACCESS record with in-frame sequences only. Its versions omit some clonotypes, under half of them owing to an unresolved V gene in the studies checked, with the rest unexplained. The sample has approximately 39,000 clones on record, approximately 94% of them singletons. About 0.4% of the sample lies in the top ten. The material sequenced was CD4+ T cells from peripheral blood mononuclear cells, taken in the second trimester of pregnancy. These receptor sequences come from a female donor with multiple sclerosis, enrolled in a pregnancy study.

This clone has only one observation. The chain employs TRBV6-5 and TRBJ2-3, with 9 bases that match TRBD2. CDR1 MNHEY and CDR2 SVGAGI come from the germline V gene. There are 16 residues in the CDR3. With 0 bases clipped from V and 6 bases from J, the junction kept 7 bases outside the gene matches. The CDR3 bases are TGTGCCAGCAGTTACTCCCAGACTAGCGGCAGGGATACGCAGTATTTT. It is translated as CASSYSQTSGRDTQYF.

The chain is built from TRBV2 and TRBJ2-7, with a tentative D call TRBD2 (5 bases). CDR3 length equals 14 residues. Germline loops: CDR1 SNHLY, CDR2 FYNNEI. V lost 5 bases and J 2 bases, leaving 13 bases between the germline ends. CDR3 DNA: TGTGCCAGCAGTCTATTACGGGATCCCTACGAGCAGTACTTC. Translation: CASSLLRDPYEQYF.

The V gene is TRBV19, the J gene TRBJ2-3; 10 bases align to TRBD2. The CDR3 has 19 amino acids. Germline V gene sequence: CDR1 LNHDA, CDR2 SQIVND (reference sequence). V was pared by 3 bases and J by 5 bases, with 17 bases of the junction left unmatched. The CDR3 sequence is CASSIRKPAGGPWVDTQYF. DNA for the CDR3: TGTGCCAGTAGTATTCGGAAGCCAGCGGGAGGGCCCTGGGTAGATACGCAGTATTTT.

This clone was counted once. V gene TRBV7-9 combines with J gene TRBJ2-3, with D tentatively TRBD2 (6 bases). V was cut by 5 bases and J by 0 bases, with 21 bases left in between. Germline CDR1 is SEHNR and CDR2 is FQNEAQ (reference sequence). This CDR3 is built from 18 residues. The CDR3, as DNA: TGTGCCAGCAGCCCCACGGGTTTATGGGGGGATAGCACAGATACGCAGTATTTT. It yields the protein CASSPTGLWGDSTDTQYF.

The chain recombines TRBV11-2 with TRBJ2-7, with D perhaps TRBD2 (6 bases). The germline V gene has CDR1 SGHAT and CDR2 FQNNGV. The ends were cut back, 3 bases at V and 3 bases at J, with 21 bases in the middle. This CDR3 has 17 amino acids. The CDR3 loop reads CASSFLPSIGGRYEQYF. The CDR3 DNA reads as TGTGCCAGCAGCTTTCTCCCCTCTATCGGGGGACGCTACGAGCAGTACTTC.

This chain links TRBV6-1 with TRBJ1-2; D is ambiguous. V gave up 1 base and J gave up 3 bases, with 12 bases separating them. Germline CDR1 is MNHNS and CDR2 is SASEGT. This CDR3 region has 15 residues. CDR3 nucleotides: TGTGCCAGCAGTGAAGTCGACTCAAGTGACTATGGCTACACCTTC. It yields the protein CASSEVDSSDYGYTF.

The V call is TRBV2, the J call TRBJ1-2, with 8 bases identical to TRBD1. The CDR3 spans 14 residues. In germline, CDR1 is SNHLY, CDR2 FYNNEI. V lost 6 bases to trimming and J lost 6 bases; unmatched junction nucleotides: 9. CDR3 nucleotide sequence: TGTGCCAGCAGGAGGACAGGGAGGGCCCATGGCTACACCTTC. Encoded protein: CASRRTGRAHGYTF.

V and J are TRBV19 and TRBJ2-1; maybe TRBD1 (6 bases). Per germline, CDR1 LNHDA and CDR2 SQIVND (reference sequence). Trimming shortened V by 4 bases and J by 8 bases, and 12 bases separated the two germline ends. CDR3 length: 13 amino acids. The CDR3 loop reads CASSTDRGYEQFF. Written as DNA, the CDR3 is TGTGCCAGTAGTACGGACAGAGGCTATGAGCAGTTCTTC.

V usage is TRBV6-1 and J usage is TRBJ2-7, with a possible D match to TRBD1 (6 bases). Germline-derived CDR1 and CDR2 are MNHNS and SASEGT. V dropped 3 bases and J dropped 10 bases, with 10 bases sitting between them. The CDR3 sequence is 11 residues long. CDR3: CASSDGGPQYF. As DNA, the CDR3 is TGTGCCAGCAGTGATGGGGGCCCCCAGTACTTC.

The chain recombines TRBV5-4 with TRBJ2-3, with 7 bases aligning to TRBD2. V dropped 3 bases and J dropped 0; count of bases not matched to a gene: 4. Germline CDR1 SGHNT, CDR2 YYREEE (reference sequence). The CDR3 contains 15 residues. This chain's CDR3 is CASSWGGRSTDTQYF. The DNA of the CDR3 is TGTGCCAGCAGCTGGGGGGGGAGGAGCACAGATACGCAGTATTTT.